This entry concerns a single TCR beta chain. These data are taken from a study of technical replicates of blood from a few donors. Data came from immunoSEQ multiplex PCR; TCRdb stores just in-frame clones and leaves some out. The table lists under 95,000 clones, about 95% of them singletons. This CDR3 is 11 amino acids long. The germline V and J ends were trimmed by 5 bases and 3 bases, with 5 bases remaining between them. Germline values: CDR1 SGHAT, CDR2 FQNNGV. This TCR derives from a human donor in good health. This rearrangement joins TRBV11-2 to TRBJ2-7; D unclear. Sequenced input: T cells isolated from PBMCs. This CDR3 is CASSVSYEQYF. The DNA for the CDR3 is TGTGCCAGCAGCGTCAGCTACGAGCAGTACTTC.